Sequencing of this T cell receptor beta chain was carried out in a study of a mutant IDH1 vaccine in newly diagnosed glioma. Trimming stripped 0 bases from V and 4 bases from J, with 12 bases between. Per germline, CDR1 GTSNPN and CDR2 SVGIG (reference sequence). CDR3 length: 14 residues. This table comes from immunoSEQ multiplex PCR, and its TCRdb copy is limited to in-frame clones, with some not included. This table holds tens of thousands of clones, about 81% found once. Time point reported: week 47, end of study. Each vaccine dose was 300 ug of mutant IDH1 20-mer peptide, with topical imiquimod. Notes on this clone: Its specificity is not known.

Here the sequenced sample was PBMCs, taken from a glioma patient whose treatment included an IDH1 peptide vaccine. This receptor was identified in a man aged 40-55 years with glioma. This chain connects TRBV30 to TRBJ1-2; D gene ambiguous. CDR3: CAWSVGFFSYGYTF. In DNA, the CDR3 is TGTGCCTGGAGTGTGGGCTTTTTTAGCTATGGCTACACCTTC.